This passage covers 22 T cell receptor beta chains from one sample sequenced in a study of blood T cell repertoires in COVID-19. Sequencing was performed with immunoSEQ multiplex PCR; in TCRdb, only in-frame clones are kept and a portion is missing. The data hold more than 300,000 clones, with more than 75% observed a single time. Material for sequencing was peripheral blood. The receptors derive from a woman younger than 30 who had recovered from COVID-19.

This rearrangement joins TRBV6-6 to TRBJ2-7; D unresolved. The V gene's germline CDR1 is MNHNY and CDR2 SVGAGI (reference sequence). The CDR3 contains 14 residues. Trimming left V 5 bases short and J 6 bases short, with 17 bases between. The CDR3 here is CASSIDLERLEQYV. The CDR3 bases are TGTGCCAGCAGTATAGATCTAGAACGGCTCGAGCAGTACGTC.

The chain joins TRBV19 to TRBJ1-1, with D hard to call. This CDR3 has 15 residues. Germline V lookup: CDR1 LNHDA, CDR2 SQIVND (reference sequence). V was cut by 3 bases and J by 4 bases, with 15 bases left in between. DNA of the CDR3: TGTGCCAGTAGTATTAGAGGAGGAGAGGGCACTGAAGCTTTCTTT. This codes for CASSIRGGEGTEAFF.

The V call is TRBV9, the J call TRBJ2-3; D is ambiguous. V lost 1 base, J lost 0 bases, and 9 bases lay in between. Germline-derived CDR1 and CDR2 are SGDLS and YYNGEE. The CDR3 is 15 residues long. In DNA, the CDR3 is TGTGCCAGCAGCGTAATCCCCAGGAGCACAGATACGCAGTATTTT. Residues: CASSVIPRSTDTQYF.

This sequence joins TRBV30 and TRBJ2-2; possible D gene TRBD2, 6 bases. Germline lookup yields CDR1 GTSNPN and CDR2 SVGIG (reference sequence). The CDR3 length is 15 residues. V was cut by 1 base and J by 5 bases, with 14 bases left in between. The CDR3 coding sequence is TGTGCCTGGAGTGGCGGTAGCGGCAGGACCGGGGAGCTGTTTTTT. This translates into CAWSGGSGRTGELFF.

This chain links TRBV2 with TRBJ1-3; 11 nucleotides agree with TRBD1. The CDR3 covers 16 residues. The junction had 5 bases not matched to a gene; V was cut back by 5 bases and J by 2 bases. Germline assignment: CDR1 SNHLY and CDR2 FYNNEI. CDR3 bases: TGTGCCAGCAGTCGGAGGACAGGGGGCGCTGGAAACACCATATATTTT. Translation gives CASSRRTGGAGNTIYF.

The chain uses TRBV6-2 or TRBV6-3 and TRBJ2-5, with D perhaps TRBD2 (5 bases). The germline gives CDR1 MNHEY, CDR2 SVGEGT. The CDR3 sequence is 16 residues long. V was pared by 2 bases and J by 9 bases, with 22 bases between. The CDR3 here is CASSYRLRKDAGAQYF. DNA of the CDR3: TGTGCCAGCAGTTACCGCCTGAGGAAAGATGCCGGGGCCCAGTACTTC.

This clone has only one observation. The CDR3 reads CASSFDSLNYGYTF. In DNA, the CDR3 is TGTGCCAGCAGCTTCGACAGCCTAAACTATGGCTACACCTTC. The chain uses TRBV7-2 and TRBJ1-2; possible D gene TRBD1, 5 bases. CDR1 and CDR2 (germline): SGHTA, FQGNSA. Trimming shortened V by 3 bases and J by 2 bases, and 10 bases separated the two germline ends. CDR3 length: 14 residues. The whole variable domain, remainder taken from reference TRBV7-2 and TRBJ1-2, is GAGVSQSPSNKVTEKGKDVELRCDPISGHTALYWYRQSLGQGLEFLIYFQGNSAPDKSGLPSDRFSAERTGGSVSTLTIQRTQQEDSAVYLCASSFDSLNYGYTFGSGTRLTVV.

This chain joins TRBV11-3 and TRBJ1-1; possibly TRBD1 for D (6 bases). There are 14 residues in the CDR3. Germline CDR1 SGHNT, CDR2 YENEEA. V lost 4 bases and J 6 bases, leaving 15 bases between the germline ends. The CDR3 DNA follows: TGTGCCAGCAGCTCGGGACAAAAAGTATCTGAAGCTTTCTTT. As protein: CASSSGQKVSEAFF.

This clone occurred once. This chain joins TRBV19 and TRBJ1-2; the D is unclear. Germline-derived CDR1 and CDR2 are LNHDA and SQIVND (reference sequence). Trimming pared 4 bases from V and 2 bases from J, leaving 14 bases between. This CDR3 spans 15 amino acids. The DNA for the CDR3 is TGTGCCAGTAGTACCCATACCGGGAAAAACTATGGCTACACCTTC. It codes for CASSTHTGKNYGYTF.

Turning to this clone: Other DNA sequences from this sample encode an identical CDR3 as well. The gene calls are TRBV5-1 and TRBJ2-3, with D possibly TRBD2 on 5 matching bases. V lost 3 bases and J 1 base, leaving 6 bases between the germline ends. CDR1 is SGHRS, CDR2 YFSETQ, per germline. The CDR3 loop spans 13 amino acids. CDR3 protein: CASSSGGTDTQYF. CDR3 bases: TGCGCCAGCAGCTCCGGGGGCACAGATACGCAGTATTTT.

The chain is built from TRBV9 and TRBJ2-1; 14 positions agree with TRBD2. The CDR3 runs 15 residues. Unmatched junction bases numbered 7, after V lost 4 bases and J lost 10 bases. Germline values: CDR1 SGDLS, CDR2 YYNGEE. The CDR3 loop reads CASSKTSGRAVEQFF. In nucleotides, the CDR3 is TGTGCCAGCAGCAAGACTAGCGGGAGGGCTGTAGAGCAGTTCTTC.

This rearrangement joins TRBV30 to TRBJ2-2; 13 bases agree with TRBD2. The CDR3 extends over 14 amino acids. CDR1 is GTSNPN and CDR2 is SVGIG in the germline V gene (reference sequence). The trim removed 8 bases at V and 6 bases at J, leaving 6 bases unmatched. CDR3 bases: TGTGCCGGGTGGACTAGCGGGAGCCCCGGGGAGCTGTTTTTT. Translating gives CAGWTSGSPGELFF.

Details on this clone: Other DNA sequences from this sample encode an identical CDR3 as well. The CDR3 DNA sequence: TGTGCCAGCAGCGTATCTAGCACAGATACGCAGTATTTT. Its translation is CASSVSSTDTQYF. The chain has TRBV9 and TRBJ2-3, with D unclear. The ends were cut back, 1 base at V and 0 bases at J, with 3 bases in the middle. Germline V gene lookup returns CDR1 SGDLS and CDR2 YYNGEE. The CDR3 contains 13 residues.

The chain combines TRBV24-1 with TRBJ2-2; unclear D gene. The CDR3 contains 13 residues. Per germline, CDR1 KGHDR and CDR2 SFDVKD. The V and J ends lost 4 bases and 4 bases respectively, with 6 bases between them. For the CDR3, the DNA is TGTGCCACCAGTGACCCCATCACCGGGGAGCTGTTTTTT. As protein: CATSDPITGELFF.

This chain links TRBV2 with TRBJ1-2; the match to TRBD1 covers 9 bases. V was clipped by 6 bases and J by 3 bases; unmatched bases: 5. CDR1 is SNHLY, CDR2 FYNNEI, per germline. This CDR3 region has 14 residues. CDR3 coding DNA: TGTGCCAGCAGAGGGACAGGGTACGACTATGGCTACACCTTC. Translated, it gives CASRGTGYDYGYTF.

The rearrangement links TRBV19 to TRBJ1-3; 8 bases map to TRBD1. The length of the CDR3 is 14 residues. The germline V gene has CDR1 LNHDA and CDR2 SQIVND (reference sequence). V dropped 5 bases and J dropped 7; count of bases not matched to a gene: 7. The CDR3 nucleotides are TGTGCCAGTAGTCCAACAGGGGGTGGGAACACCATATATTTT. This codes for CASSPTGGGNTIYF.

The rearrangement joins TRBV7-9 to TRBJ1-6; D ambiguous. Trimming shortened V by 1 base and J by 9 bases, and 4 bases separated the two germline ends. Germline V gene data show CDR1 as SEHNR and CDR2 as FQNEAQ (reference sequence). The CDR3 covers 12 residues. CDR3 in amino acids: CASSLDSSPLHF. The CDR3 DNA reads as TGTGCCAGCAGCTTAGATAGTTCACCCCTCCACTTT.

The rearrangement uses TRBV6-5 and TRBJ1-6; a weak D match, TRBD1 (6 bases). Trimming shortened V by 6 bases and J by 0 bases, and 9 bases separated the two germline ends. The CDR3 has 15 residues. CDR1 and CDR2 from the germline V gene are MNHEY and SVGAGI. CDR3 region: CASRTGSSYNSPLHF. The CDR3 DNA reads TGTGCCAGCAGAACAGGGAGCTCCTATAATTCACCCCTCCACTTT.

This clone is a singleton in its sample. The chain employs TRBV9 and TRBJ1-3; tentative D call: TRBD1 (5 bases). Germline V gene sequence: CDR1 SGDLS, CDR2 YYNGEE. V lost 4 bases, J lost 0 bases, and 11 bases lay in between. The CDR3 has 15 residues. CDR3 nucleotides: TGTGCCAGCAGCTTGCAGGGAACCTCTGGAAACACCATATATTTT. Encoded protein: CASSLQGTSGNTIYF.

The sample holds a few counts of this clone. This chain connects TRBV27 to TRBJ1-3; D unresolved. V lost 3 bases to trimming and J lost 4 bases, with 7 bases between them. Germline V CDR1 and CDR2: MNHEY, SMNVEV (reference sequence). CDR3 length: 13 amino acids. In DNA, the CDR3 is TGTGCCAGCAGTTTGTACGGGGGAAACACCATATATTTT. Protein sequence: CASSLYGGNTIYF.

As to this clone: The junction departs from the called germline gene at one end, perhaps through a read error. The rearrangement uses TRBV5-1 and TRBJ1-2, with D possibly being TRBD1 (6 bases). The CDR3 contains 14 residues. The germline V gene encodes CDR1 SGHRS and CDR2 YFSETQ. CDR3 amino acids: CASSLAQGTYGHTF. In DNA, the CDR3 is TGCGCCAGCAGCTTGGCCCAGGGGACGTATGGCCACACCTTC.

The rearrangement uses TRBV6-5 and TRBJ1-1; weak D call: TRBD1 (5 bases). The V end was cut by 6 bases, the J end by 8 bases, with 10 bases between. The CDR3 covers 11 residues. Germline CDR1 is MNHEY and CDR2 is SVGAGI. CDR3 in DNA: TGTGCCAGCAGGCGACGGGGGGAAGCTTTCTTT. Translated, it gives CASRRRGEAFF.